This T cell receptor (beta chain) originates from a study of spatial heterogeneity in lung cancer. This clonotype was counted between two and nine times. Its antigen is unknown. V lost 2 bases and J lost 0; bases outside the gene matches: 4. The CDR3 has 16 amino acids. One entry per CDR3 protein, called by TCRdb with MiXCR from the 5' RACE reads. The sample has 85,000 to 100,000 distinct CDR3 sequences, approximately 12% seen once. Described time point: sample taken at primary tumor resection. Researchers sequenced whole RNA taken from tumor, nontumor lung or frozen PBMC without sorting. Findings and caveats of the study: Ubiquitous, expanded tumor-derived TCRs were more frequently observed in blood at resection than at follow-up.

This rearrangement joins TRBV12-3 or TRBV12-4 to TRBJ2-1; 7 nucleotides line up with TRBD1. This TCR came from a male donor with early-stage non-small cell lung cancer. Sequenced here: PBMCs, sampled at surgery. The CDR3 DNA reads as TGTGCCAGCAGTTTAAATTGGGACAGCTCCTACAATGAGCAGTTCTTC. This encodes CASSLNWDSSYNEQFF.